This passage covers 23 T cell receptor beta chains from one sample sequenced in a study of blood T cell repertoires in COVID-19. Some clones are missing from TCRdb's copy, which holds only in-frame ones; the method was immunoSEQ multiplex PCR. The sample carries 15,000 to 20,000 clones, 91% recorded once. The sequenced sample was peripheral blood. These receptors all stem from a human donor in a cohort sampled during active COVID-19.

The CDR3 coding sequence is TGTGCCAGCAAGTGGACTAGCGGGAGATCCGAGCAGTACTTC. It translates to CASKWTSGRSEQYF. The chain combines TRBV2 with TRBJ2-7; 13 bases map to TRBD2. The junction had 6 bases not matched to a gene; V was cut back by 7 bases and J by 6 bases. In germline, CDR1 is SNHLY, CDR2 FYNNEI. This CDR3 has 14 residues.

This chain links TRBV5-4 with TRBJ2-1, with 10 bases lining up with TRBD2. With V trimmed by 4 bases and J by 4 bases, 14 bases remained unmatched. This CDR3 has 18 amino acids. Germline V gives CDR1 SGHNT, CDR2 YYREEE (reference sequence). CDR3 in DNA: TGTGCCAGCAGCGCACCGACGGTACTAGCGGGGAGGTACAATGAGCAGTTCTTC. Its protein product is CASSAPTVLAGRYNEQFF.

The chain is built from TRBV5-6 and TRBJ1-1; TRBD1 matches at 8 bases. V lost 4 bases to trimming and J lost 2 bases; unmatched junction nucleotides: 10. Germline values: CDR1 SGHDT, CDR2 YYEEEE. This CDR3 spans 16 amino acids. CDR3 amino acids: CASSLHRQGTNTEAFF. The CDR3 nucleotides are TGTGCCAGCAGCCTTCATAGACAGGGGACTAACACTGAAGCTTTCTTT.

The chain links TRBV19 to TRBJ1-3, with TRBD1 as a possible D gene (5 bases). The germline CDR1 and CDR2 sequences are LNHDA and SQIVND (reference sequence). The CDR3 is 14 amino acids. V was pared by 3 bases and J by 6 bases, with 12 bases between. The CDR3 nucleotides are TGTGCCAGTAGTATGCCAGGGCGGGAAAACACCATATATTTT. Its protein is CASSMPGRENTIYF.

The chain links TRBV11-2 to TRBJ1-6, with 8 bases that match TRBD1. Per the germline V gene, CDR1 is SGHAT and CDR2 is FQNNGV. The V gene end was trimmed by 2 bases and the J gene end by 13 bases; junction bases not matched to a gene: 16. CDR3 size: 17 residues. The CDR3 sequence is CASSLTRTGTFLSPLHF. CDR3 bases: TGTGCCAGCAGCTTAACACGGACAGGGACTTTCCTTTCGCCCCTCCACTTT. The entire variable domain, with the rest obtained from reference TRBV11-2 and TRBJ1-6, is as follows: EAGVAQSPRYKIIEKRQSVAFWCNPISGHATLYWYQQILGQGPKLLIQFQNNGVVDDSQLPKDRFSAERLKGVDSTLKIQPAKLEDSAVYLCASSLTRTGTFLSPLHFGNGTRLTVT.

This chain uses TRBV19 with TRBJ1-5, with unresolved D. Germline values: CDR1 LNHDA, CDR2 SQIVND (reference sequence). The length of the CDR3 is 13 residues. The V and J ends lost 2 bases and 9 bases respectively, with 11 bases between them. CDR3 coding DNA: TGTGCCAGTAGTATACGGGAGACCTCGCCCCAGCATTTT. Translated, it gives CASSIRETSPQHF.

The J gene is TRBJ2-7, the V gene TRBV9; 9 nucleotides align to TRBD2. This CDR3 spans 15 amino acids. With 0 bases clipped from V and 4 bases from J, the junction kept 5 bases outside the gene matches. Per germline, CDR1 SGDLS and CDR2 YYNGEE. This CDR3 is CASSVAGTSSYEQYF. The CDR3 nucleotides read TGTGCCAGCAGCGTAGCCGGGACTAGCAGTTACGAGCAGTACTTC.

CDR3 in DNA: TGTGCCAGCAGCCCGGAGCCGTATGGCTACACCTTC. Translation gives CASSPEPYGYTF. The chain couples TRBV28 to TRBJ1-2; no firm D call. Trimming took off 6 bases at V and 5 bases at J, with 10 bases between the two ends. Germline CDR1 reads MDHEN; CDR2 reads SYDVKM. The CDR3 is 12 residues long.

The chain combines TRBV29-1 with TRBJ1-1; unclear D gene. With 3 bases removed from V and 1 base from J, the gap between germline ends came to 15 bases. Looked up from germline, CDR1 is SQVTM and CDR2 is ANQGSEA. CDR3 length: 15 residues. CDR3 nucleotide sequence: TGCAGCGTTGAGAGGCCCCCCATCTCGAACACTGAAGCTTTCTTT. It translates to CSVERPPISNTEAFF.

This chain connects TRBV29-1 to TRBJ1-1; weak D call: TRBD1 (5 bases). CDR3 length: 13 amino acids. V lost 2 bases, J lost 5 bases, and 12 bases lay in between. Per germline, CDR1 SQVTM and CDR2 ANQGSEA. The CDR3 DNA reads TGCAGCGTTGAACCCCCAGGGCAAACTGAAGCTTTCTTT. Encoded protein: CSVEPPGQTEAFF.

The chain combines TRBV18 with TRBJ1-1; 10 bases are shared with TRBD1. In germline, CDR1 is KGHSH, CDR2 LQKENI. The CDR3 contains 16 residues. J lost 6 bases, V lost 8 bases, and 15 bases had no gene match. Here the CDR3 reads CASTGQGPPRGAEAFF. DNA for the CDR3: TGTGCCAGCACGGGACAGGGGCCTCCCCGGGGGGCTGAAGCTTTCTTT.

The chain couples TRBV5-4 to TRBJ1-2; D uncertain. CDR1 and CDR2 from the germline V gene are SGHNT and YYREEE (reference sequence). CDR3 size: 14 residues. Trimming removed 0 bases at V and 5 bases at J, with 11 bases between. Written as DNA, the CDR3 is TGTGCCAGCAGCTTGGCTAGCAGTCGTTATGGCTACACCTTC. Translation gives CASSLASSRYGYTF.

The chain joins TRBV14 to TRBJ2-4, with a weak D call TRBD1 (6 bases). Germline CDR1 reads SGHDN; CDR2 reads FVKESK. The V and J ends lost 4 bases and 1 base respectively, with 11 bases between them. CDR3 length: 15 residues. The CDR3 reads CASSRTGLAKNIQYF. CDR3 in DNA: TGTGCCAGCAGCCGAACAGGGTTGGCCAAAAACATTCAGTACTTC. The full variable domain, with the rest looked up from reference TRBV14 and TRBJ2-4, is EAGVTQFPSHSVIEKGQTVTLRCDPISGHDNLYWYRRVMGKEIKFLLHFVKESKQDESGMPNNRFLAERTGGTYSTLKVQPAELEDSGVYFCASSRTGLAKNIQYFGAGTRLSVL.

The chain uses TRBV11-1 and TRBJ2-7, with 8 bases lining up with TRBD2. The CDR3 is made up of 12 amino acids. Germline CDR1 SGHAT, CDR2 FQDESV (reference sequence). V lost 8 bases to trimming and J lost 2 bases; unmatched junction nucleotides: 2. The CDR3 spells CASSGGPYEQYF. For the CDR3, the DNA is TGTGCCAGCTCGGGGGGGCCCTACGAGCAGTACTTC.

The DNA for the CDR3 is TGTGCCAGCAGTGAAATGTCCAGGACAGGAAAATATGGCTACACCTTC. This encodes CASSEMSRTGKYGYTF. The genes are TRBV25-1 and TRBJ1-2, with TRBD1 matching 7 bases. V gave up 2 bases and J gave up 5 bases; unmatched junction bases: 11. The CDR3 has 16 residues. Germline V CDR1 and CDR2: MGHDK, SYGVNS.

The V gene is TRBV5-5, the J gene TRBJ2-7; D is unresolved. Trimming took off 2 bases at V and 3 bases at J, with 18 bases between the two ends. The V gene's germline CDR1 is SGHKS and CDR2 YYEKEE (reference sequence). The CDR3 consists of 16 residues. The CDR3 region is CASSFSGVTVSYEQYF. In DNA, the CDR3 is TGTGCCAGCAGCTTTTCCGGCGTGACTGTCAGCTACGAGCAGTACTTC. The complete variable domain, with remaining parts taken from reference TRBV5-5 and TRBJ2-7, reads DAGVTQSPTHLIKTRGQQVTLRCSPISGHKSVSWYQQVLGQGPQFIFQYYEKEERGRGNFPDRFSARQFPNYSSELNVNALLLGDSALYLCASSFSGVTVSYEQYFGPGTRLTVT.

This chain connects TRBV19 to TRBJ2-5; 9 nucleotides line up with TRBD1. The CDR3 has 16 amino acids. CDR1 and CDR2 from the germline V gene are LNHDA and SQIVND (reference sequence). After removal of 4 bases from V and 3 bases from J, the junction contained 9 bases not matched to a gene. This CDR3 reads CASSKGTGSAKETQYF. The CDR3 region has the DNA TGTGCCAGTAGTAAAGGGACAGGGTCCGCTAAAGAGACCCAGTACTTC.

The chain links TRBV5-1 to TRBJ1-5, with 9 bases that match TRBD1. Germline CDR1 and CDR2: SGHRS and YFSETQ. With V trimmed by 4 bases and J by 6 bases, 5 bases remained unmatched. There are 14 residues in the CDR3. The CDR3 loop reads CASSITGGGQPQHF. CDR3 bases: TGCGCCAGCAGCATTACAGGGGGCGGTCAGCCCCAGCATTTT.

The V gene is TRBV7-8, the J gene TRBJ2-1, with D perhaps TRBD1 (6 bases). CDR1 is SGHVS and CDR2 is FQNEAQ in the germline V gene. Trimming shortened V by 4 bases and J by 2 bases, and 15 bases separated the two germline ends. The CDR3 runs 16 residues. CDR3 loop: CASSSPRTVPYNEQFF. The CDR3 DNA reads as TGTGCCAGCAGCTCACCCCGGACAGTACCCTACAATGAGCAGTTCTTC.

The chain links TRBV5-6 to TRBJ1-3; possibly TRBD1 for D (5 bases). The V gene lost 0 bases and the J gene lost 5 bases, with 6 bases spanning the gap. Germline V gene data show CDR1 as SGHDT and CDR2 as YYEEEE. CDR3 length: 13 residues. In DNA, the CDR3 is TGTGCCAGCAGCTTGGCAGGGAGAAACACCATATATTTT. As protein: CASSLAGRNTIYF. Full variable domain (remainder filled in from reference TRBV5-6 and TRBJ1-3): DAGVTQSPTHLIKTRGQQVTLRCSPKSGHDTVSWYQQALGQGPQFIFQYYEEEERQRGNFPDRFSGHQFPNYSSELNVNALLLGDSALYLCASSLAGRNTIYFGEGSWLTVV.

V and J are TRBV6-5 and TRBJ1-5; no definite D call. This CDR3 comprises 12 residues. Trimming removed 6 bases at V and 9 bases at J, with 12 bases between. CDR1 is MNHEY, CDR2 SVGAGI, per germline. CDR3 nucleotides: TGTGCCAGCAGACGGGTCCCGGGGCCCCAGCATTTT. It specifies CASRRVPGPQHF.

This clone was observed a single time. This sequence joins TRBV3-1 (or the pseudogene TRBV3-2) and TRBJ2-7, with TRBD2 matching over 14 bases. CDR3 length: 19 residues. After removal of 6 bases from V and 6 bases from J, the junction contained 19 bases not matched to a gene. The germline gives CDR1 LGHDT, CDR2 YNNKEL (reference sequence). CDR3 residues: CASSPYSTGTSGSRGEQYF. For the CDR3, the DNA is TGTGCCAGCAGTCCCTACTCAACCGGGACTAGCGGGAGTCGGGGCGAGCAGTACTTC.

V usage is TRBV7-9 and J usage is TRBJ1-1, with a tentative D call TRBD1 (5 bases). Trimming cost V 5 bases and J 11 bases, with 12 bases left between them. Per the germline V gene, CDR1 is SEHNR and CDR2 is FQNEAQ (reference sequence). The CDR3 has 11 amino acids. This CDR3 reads CASSPGTGAFF. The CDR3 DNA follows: TGTGCCAGCAGCCCAGGGACTGGGGCTTTCTTT.